The clone carrying this T cell receptor beta chain has a handful of counts. Antigen: not known. This sample is drawn from a study of cytotoxic CD8 clonotypes in ibrutinib-treated CLL. Across the study: Overall, about 25 responses were partial and 2 complete; following median 68 months, about 15 patients stayed remitted and some 12 progressed. The study recorded mean values of approximately 260,000 productive templates and under 100,000 productive rearrangements per sample. Study-wide results and caveats: Circulating CD8+ T-cell counts were tracked by baseline clonality, which exceeded that of age-matched healthy donors.

Germline V gene lookup returns CDR1 LGHNA and CDR2 YNFKEQ. The CDR3 consists of 17 residues. V was pared by 4 bases and J by 0 bases, with 16 bases between. Sequenced by immunoSEQ multiplex PCR; TCRdb stores in-frame clones only, minus some. The sample contains roughly 51,000 clones, 53% of which appear only once. PBMCs that had been cryopreserved were the source of 2 to 2.5 micrograms of genomic DNA for TCR beta libraries. Sequencing used PBMCs, obtained after 12 months of ibrutinib treatment. The origin of this receptor is a human donor with chronic lymphocytic leukemia. This sequence joins TRBV4-2 and TRBJ1-3; no firm D call. The CDR3 is CASSPTGQVGSGNTIYF. In DNA, the CDR3 is TGTGCCAGCAGCCCCACGGGCCAGGTAGGCTCTGGAAACACCATATATTTT.